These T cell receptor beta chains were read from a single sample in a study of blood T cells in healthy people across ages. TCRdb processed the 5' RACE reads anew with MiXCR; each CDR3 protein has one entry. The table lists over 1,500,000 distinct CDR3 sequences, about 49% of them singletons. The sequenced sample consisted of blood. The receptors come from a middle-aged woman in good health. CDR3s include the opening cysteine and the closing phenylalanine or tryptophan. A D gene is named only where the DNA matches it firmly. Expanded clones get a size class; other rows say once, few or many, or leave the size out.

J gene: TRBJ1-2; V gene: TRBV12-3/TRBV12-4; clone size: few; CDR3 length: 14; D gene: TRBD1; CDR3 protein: CASRRDREPYGYTF; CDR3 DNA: TGTGCCAGCAGACGGGACAGGGAACCTTATGGCTACACCTTC
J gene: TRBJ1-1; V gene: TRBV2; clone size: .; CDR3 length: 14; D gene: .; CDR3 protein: CASSVTFANTEAFF; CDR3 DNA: TGTGCCAGCAGTGTGACATTCGCGAACACTGAAGCTTTCTTT
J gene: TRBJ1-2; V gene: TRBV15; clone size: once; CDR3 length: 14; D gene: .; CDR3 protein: CAASGDSSYYGYTF; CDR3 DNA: TGTGCCGCCAGCGGAGACTCATCCTACTATGGCTACACCTTC
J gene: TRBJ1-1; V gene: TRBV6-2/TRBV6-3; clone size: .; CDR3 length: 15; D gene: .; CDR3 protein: CASSYSWVWGTEAFF; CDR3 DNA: TGTGCCAGCAGTTACTCGTGGGTGTGGGGCACTGAAGCTTTCTTT
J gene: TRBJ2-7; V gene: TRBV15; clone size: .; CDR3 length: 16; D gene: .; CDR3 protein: CATSRDSHWASYEQYF; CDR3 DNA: TGTGCCACCAGCAGAGATTCGCATTGGGCCTCCTACGAGCAGTACTTC
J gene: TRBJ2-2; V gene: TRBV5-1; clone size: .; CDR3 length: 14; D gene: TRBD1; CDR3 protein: CASSVQGAGGELFF; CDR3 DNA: TGCGCCAGCAGCGTACAGGGGGCCGGCGGGGAGCTGTTTTTT
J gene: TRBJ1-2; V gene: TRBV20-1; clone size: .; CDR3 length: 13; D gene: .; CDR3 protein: CSARDLLSYGYTF; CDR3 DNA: TGCAGTGCTAGAGATTTACTATCCTATGGCTACACCTTC
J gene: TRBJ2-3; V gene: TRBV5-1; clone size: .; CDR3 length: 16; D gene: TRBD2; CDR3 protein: CASSSLTSGLGVTQYF; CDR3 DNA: TGCGCCAGCAGCTCGCTGACTAGCGGGTTAGGGGTTACGCAGTATTTT
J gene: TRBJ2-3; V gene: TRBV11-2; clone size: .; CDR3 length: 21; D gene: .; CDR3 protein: CASSYPEPGQPKSTSTDTQYF; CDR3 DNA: TGTGCCAGCAGCTATCCCGAACCCGGACAGCCAAAATCTACTAGCACAGATACGCAGTATTTT
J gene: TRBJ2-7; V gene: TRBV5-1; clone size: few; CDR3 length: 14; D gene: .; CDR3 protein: CATKIHGALDEQYF; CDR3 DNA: TGCGCCACCAAAATACACGGGGCTCTCGACGAGCAGTACTTC
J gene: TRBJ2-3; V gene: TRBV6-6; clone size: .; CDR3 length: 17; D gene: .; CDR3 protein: CANSPRGQGGFEDTQYF; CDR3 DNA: TGTGCCAACAGTCCGCGGGGGCAGGGGGGTTTCGAAGATACGCAGTATTTT
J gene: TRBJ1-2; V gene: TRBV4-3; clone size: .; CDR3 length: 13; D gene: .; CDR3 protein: CVSSRDRVYGYTF; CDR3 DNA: TGCGTCAGCAGCCGCGACAGAGTCTATGGCTACACCTTC
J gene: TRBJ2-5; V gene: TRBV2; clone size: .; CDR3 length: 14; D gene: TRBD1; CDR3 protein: CASSEEQGQETQYF; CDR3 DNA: TGTGCCAGCAGTGAGGAACAGGGGCAAGAGACCCAGTACTTC
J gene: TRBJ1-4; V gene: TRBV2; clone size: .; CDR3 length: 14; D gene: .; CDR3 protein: CASSVQRSNEKLFF; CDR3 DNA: TGTGCCAGCAGTGTCCAGCGGTCCAATGAAAAACTGTTTTTT
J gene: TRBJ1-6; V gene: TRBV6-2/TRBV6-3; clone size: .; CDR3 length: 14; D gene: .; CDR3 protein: CASGYRTGNSPLHF; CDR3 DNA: TGTGCCAGCGGTTATAGGACGGGGAATTCACCCCTCCACTTT
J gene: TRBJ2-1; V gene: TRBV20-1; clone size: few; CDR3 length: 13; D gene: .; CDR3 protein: CSALTRISNEQFF; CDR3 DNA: TGCAGTGCGCTGACTAGGATCTCGAATGAGCAGTTCTTC
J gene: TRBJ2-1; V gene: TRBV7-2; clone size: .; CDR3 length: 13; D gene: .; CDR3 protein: CASSLIRNNEQFF; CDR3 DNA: TGTGCCAGCAGCTTGATCAGGAACAATGAGCAGTTCTTC
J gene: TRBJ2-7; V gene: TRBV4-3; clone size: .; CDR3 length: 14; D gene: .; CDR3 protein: CASSQELGPYEQYF; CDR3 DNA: TGCGCCAGCAGCCAAGAACTAGGCCCCTACGAGCAGTACTTC
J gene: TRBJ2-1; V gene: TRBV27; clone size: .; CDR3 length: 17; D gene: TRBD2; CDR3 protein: CASSPAGLAGGLVEQFF; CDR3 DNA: TGTGCCAGCAGTCCGGCGGGACTAGCGGGGGGGTTAGTTGAGCAGTTCTTC
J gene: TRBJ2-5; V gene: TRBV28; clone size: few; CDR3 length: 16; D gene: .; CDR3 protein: CASRLSHGANQETQYF; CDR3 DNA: TGTGCCAGCAGGCTATCCCATGGCGCGAACCAAGAGACCCAGTACTTC
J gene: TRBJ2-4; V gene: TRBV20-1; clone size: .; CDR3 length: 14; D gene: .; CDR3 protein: CSARYSLAKNIQYF; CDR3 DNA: TGCAGTGCTAGGTATTCTTTAGCCAAAAACATTCAGTACTTC
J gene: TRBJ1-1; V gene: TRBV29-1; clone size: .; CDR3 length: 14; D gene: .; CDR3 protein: CSVVLVSWDAEAFF; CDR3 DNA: TGCAGCGTTGTTTTAGTAAGCTGGGACGCTGAAGCTTTCTTT
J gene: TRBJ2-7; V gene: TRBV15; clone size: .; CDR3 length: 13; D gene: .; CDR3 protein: CATSRGGWDEQYF; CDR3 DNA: TGTGCCACCAGCAGAGGAGGGTGGGATGAGCAGTACTTC
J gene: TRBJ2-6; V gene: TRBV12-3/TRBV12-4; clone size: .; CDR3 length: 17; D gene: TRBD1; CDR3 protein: CASSRDRGISGANVLTF; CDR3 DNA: TGTGCCAGCAGCCGGGACAGGGGGATTTCTGGGGCCAACGTCCTGACTTTC
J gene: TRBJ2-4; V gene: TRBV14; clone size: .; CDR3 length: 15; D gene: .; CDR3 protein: CASSQDTQSANIQYF; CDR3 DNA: TGTGCCAGCAGCCAAGATACGCAAAGTGCAAACATTCAGTACTTC
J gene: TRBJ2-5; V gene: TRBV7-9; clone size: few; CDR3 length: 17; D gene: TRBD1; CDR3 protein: CASSLPQGVVEEETQYF; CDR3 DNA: TGTGCCAGCAGCTTACCCCAGGGGGTGGTAGAAGAAGAGACCCAGTACTTC
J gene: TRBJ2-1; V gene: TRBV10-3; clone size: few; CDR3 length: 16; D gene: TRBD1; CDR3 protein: CAISEMDRGLYNEQFF; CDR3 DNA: TGTGCCATCAGTGAGATGGACAGGGGGCTCTACAATGAGCAGTTCTTC
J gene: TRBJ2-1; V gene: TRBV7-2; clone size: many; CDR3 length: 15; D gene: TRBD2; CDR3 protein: CASSLSGGAYNEQFF; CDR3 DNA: TGTGCCAGCAGCCTGAGCGGGGGCGCCTACAATGAGCAGTTCTTC
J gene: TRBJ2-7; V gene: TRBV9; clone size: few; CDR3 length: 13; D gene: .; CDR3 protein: CASSVTQGHEQYF; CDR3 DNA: TGTGCCAGCAGCGTTACTCAGGGCCACGAGCAGTACTTC
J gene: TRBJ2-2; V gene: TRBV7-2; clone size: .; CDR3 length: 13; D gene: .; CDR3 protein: CASSLHGTGELFF; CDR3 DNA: TGTGCCAGCAGCTTACACGGGACCGGGGAGCTGTTTTTT
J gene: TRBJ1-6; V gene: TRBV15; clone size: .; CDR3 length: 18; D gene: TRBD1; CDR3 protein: CATSRGHGTGAYNSPLHF; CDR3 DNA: TGTGCCACCAGCAGAGGTCACGGGACAGGGGCTTATAATTCACCCCTCCACTTT
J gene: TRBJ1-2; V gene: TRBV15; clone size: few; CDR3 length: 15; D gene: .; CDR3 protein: CATSRDAGGEDGYTF; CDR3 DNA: TGTGCCACCAGCAGAGATGCGGGGGGAGAAGATGGCTACACCTTC